A selection of T cell receptor beta chains follows, all from one sample in a study of blood T cell repertoires in COVID-19. The data were produced by immunoSEQ multiplex PCR, yet TCRdb's version contains in-frame clones alone and is incomplete. The sample carries 65,000 to 85,000 clones, around 87% recorded once. Sequenced sample: peripheral blood. These receptors came from a woman aged 18-29 years with acute or convalescent COVID-19. Both conserved end residues are part of each CDR3. The D gene is left open where the match is weak. Rows give clone size only sometimes, using once, few, many, or a class for an expanded clone.

>.|TRBJ2-1|.|TRBV2
TGTGCCAGCAGGACTAGCAATGAGCAGTTCTTC
CASRTSNEQFF
>TRBD1|TRBJ1-1|.|TRBV6-5
TGTGCCAGCAGGACAGGGAAGACTGAAGCTTTCTTT
CASRTGKTEAFF
>TRBD2|TRBJ2-1|.|TRBV6-2/TRBV6-3
TGTGCCAGCAGTTACCCGACTAGCGGGAGCTTCAATGAGCAGTTCTTC
CASSYPTSGSFNEQFF
>TRBD2|TRBJ2-7|.|TRBV6-5
TGTGCCAGCGGGGAGACTAGCGGGGTCAACGAGCAGTACTTC
CASGETSGVNEQYF
>.|TRBJ2-7|.|TRBV4-1
TGCGCCAGCAGCCAAGTGTATCGACTGGAGGGGAGCGAGCAGTACTTC
CASSQVYRLEGSEQYF
>TRBD1|TRBJ1-1|.|TRBV5-5
TGTGCCAGCAGCTTGCCGGGACAGGTGAACACTGAAGCTTTCTTT
CASSLPGQVNTEAFF
>.|TRBJ2-1|.|TRBV30
TGTGCCCAACAGGGCAATGAGCAGTTCTTC
CAQQGNEQFF
>.|TRBJ1-2|.|TRBV5-6
TGTGCCAGCAGCTTGGGACAGGACTTCTATGGCTACACCTTC
CASSLGQDFYGYTF
>.|TRBJ1-2|once|TRBV6-2/TRBV6-3
TGTGCCAGCAGTGCCCCTGCGGGGGCCATACGTACCTATGGCTACACCTTC
CASSAPAGAIRTYGYTF
>TRBD2|TRBJ2-3|.|TRBV5-4
TGTGCCAGCAGATCGACTAGCGGGTCCACAGATACGCAGTATTTT
CASRSTSGSTDTQYF
>.|TRBJ1-2|.|TRBV27
TGTGCCAGCAGTTTCGATCCAGGGTTCGGCTACACCTTC
CASSFDPGFGYTF
>.|TRBJ2-5|.|TRBV6-5
TGTGCCAGCAGTTCAAGACTGGGAGAGACCCAGTACTTC
CASSSRLGETQYF
>.|TRBJ1-4|few|TRBV19
TGTGCCAGTAGTATGGGGAGGACAACTAATGAAAAACTGTTTTTT
CASSMGRTTNEKLFF
>.|TRBJ1-2|.|TRBV28
TGTGCCAGCCGGACCTCGGGGAACTATGGCTACACCTTC
CASRTSGNYGYTF
>.|TRBJ2-7|.|TRBV28
TGTGCCAGCAGTTCTCCACGAGGCGCTTTCGAGCAGTACTTC
CASSSPRGAFEQYF
>TRBD1|TRBJ1-1|.|TRBV29-1
TGCAGCGTTGAAGAAACAGGGGCGGGGACTGAAGCTTTCTTT
CSVEETGAGTEAFF
>.|TRBJ1-2|.|TRBV28
TGTGCCAGCAGTCTGGGGGGGTTCTATGGCTACACCTTC
CASSLGGFYGYTF
>.|TRBJ1-3|few|TRBV9
TGTGCCAGCAGCGTCATAGACAGGGGAAACACCATATATTTT
CASSVIDRGNTIYF
>TRBD1|TRBJ1-4|.|TRBV24-1
TGTGCCACCAGTGATCAGGACAGGGAGGGTGAAAAACTGTTTTTT
CATSDQDREGEKLFF
>.|TRBJ1-2|.|TRBV2
TGTGCCAGCAGCATGACAGTCTCAATGTATGGCTACACCTTC
CASSMTVSMYGYTF
>.|TRBJ1-2|.|TRBV27
TGTGCCAGCAGTTTTCAGTATGGCTACACCTTC
CASSFQYGYTF
>TRBD2|TRBJ2-6|.|TRBV10-2
TGCGCCAGCAGCCATACTAGCGGGGGGTCCTCGGGGGCCAACGTCCTGACTTTC
CASSHTSGGSSGANVLTF
>TRBD2|TRBJ2-1|.|TRBV10-3
TGTGCCATCAGCCGGACTAGCGACAATGAGCAGTTCTTC
CAISRTSDNEQFF